This TCR beta chain was found in a study of T-cell memory formation after mild COVID-19. The CDR3 totals 18 residues. Germline values: CDR1 MNHEY, CDR2 SMNVEV (reference sequence). The V end was cut by 6 bases, the J end by 1 base, with 22 bases between. With regard to this clonotype: Its antigen remains unknown.

TCRdb fed the 5' RACE reads into MiXCR, producing one record per CDR3 protein. Counted here are fewer than 60,000 distinct CDR3 sequences, about a quarter occurring once; the ten biggest clones make up about 42%. Findings and caveats of the study: Balance between CD4 and CD8 was seen in clones contracting day 15 to 85, and a CD4+ lean was seen in later expanders.

The chain employs TRBV27 and TRBJ2-1; D tentatively fits TRBD1 or TRBD2 (6 bases each). This clonotype originated in a man between 18 and 29 years old who had mild COVID-19 (a few samples of this study predate the infection). Cell type and time point are not known. Sequenced: PBMCs or a T cell subset sorted from them (not recorded which). CDR3 protein: CASSRTGGVAVSYNEQFF. The CDR3 DNA reads as TGTGCCAGCAGCCGAACCGGGGGCGTAGCGGTTTCCTACAATGAGCAGTTCTTC.